Following are 22 T cell receptor beta chains from one sample sequenced in a study of spatial heterogeneity in lung cancer. Time point in this sample: sample taken at primary tumor resection. Researchers sequenced whole RNA taken from tumor, nontumor lung or frozen PBMC without sorting. TCRdb fed the 5' RACE reads into MiXCR, producing one record per CDR3 protein. This table holds about 50,000 distinct CDR3 sequences, roughly 7.2% found once. The sample here was PBMCs, taken at surgery. The receptors stem from a female donor with early-stage non-small cell lung cancer.

There are a few counts of this clonotype. The rearrangement links TRBV30 to TRBJ2-7; tentative D call: TRBD1 (6 bases). The CDR3 is 15 residues long. V gave up 2 bases and J gave up 1 base, with 15 bases separating them. Germline loops: CDR1 GTSNPN, CDR2 SVGIG (reference sequence). CDR3 nucleotides: TGTGCCTGGAGTCGTGGACTCAGGGGATCCTACGAGCAGTACTTC. This gives the protein CAWSRGLRGSYEQYF. Using reference TRBV30 and TRBJ2-7 for the parts outside the CDR3, the full variable domain is SQTIHQWPATLVQPVGSPLSLECTVEGTSNPNLYWYRQAAGRGLQLLFYSVGIGQISSEVPQNLSASRPQDRQFILSSKKLLLSDSGFYLCAWSRGLRGSYEQYFGPGTRLTVT.

There are a few counts of this clonotype. The chain combines TRBV11-1 with TRBJ2-5; TRBD1 agrees at 8 bases. Trimming removed 5 bases from V and 4 bases from J; junction bases left unmatched: 6. This CDR3 contains 14 residues. CDR1 is SGHAT and CDR2 is FQDESV in the germline V gene (reference sequence). CDR3 residues: CASSRGQGAETQYF. The CDR3 nucleotides read TGTGCCAGCAGCCGCGGACAGGGAGCAGAGACCCAGTACTTC. The whole variable domain, remainder taken from reference TRBV11-1 and TRBJ2-5, is EAEVAQSPRYKITEKSQAVAFWCDPISGHATLYWYRQILGQGPELLVQFQDESVVDDSQLPKDRFSAERLKGVDSTLKIQPAELGDSAMYLCASSRGQGAETQYFGPGTRLLVL.

The sample holds many counts of this clonotype. This chain links TRBV6-6 with TRBJ2-7; TRBD1 matches 11 bases. Trimming at V came to 0 bases and at J to 5 bases, leaving 9 bases not matched to a gene. This CDR3 contains 17 residues. Looked up from germline, CDR1 is MNHNY and CDR2 is SVGAGI (reference sequence). The CDR3 nucleotides read TGTGCCAGCAGTTACTCGAATAGGGGGACAGGGGGTCACGAGCAGTACTTC. Protein sequence: CASSYSNRGTGGHEQYF.

Ten or more counts support this clonotype. The chain links TRBV29-1 to TRBJ2-1; no clear D gene. The V and J ends lost 1 base and 0 bases respectively, with 13 bases between them. Germline CDR1 SQVTM, CDR2 ANQGSEA. The CDR3 covers 16 residues. CDR3 coding DNA: TGCAGCGTTGAAGGGACCAGGTCCAGCTCCTACAATGAGCAGTTCTTC. It specifies CSVEGTRSSSYNEQFF.

This clonotype is medium-sized within its sample. This chain links TRBV20-1 with TRBJ2-3; 10 nucleotides match TRBD2. The CDR3 has 17 residues. Germline CDR1 reads DFQATT; CDR2 reads SNEGSKA (reference sequence). J gave up 2 bases and V 0 bases, and 8 bases lay outside the gene matches. The CDR3 here is CSARDLLGLALTDTQYF. For the CDR3, the DNA is TGCAGTGCTAGAGATCTCTTGGGACTAGCGCTCACAGATACGCAGTATTTT.

This clonotype was observed many times. The genes are TRBV18 and TRBJ1-6; tentatively, D is TRBD1 (6 bases). CDR1 and CDR2 (germline): KGHSH, LQKENI. V lost 2 bases and J lost 7, with 15 bases in between. This CDR3 has 16 amino acids. CDR3 nucleotides: TGTGCCAGCTCACCAAGACAGGCTGATGCGAATTCACCCCTCCACTTT. Its protein product is CASSPRQADANSPLHF. Complete variable domain (other parts from reference TRBV18 and TRBJ1-6): NAGVMQNPRHLVRRRGQEARLRCSPMKGHSHVYWYRQLPEEGLKFMVYLQKENIIDESGMPKERFSAEFPKEGPSILRIQQVVRGDSAAYFCASSPRQADANSPLHFGNGTRLTVT.

There are many counts of this clonotype. The chain links TRBV14 to TRBJ1-1; no firm D call. CDR1 is SGHDN and CDR2 is FVKESK in the germline V gene. CDR3 length equals 11 residues. Trimming took 1 base from V and 4 from J, leaving 1 base between them. The CDR3 region has the DNA TGTGCCAGCAGCCAAGTCACTGAAGCTTTCTTT. It codes for CASSQVTEAFF.

The count of this clonotype is one. This chain joins TRBV5-1 and TRBJ1-1; tentatively, D is TRBD1 (5 bases). CDR3 size: 17 residues. V lost 1 base and J 4 bases, leaving 20 bases between the germline ends. Germline values: CDR1 SGHRS, CDR2 YFSETQ. The CDR3 nucleotides read TGCGCCAGCAGCTTGACTCCATCCAGGGTAACGGGCACTGAAGCTTTCTTT. Its protein product is CASSLTPSRVTGTEAFF.

This clonotype was recorded at least ten times. The chain uses TRBV15 and TRBJ1-5; 7 nucleotides align to TRBD1. Trimming took 4 bases from V and 3 from J; bases not matched to a gene: 12. CDR1 is LNHNV and CDR2 is YYDKDF in the germline V gene (reference sequence). The CDR3 is 17 amino acids. CDR3 sequence (DNA): TGTGCCACCAGCACTGACCAACAGGGGTTTACCAATCAGCCCCAGCATTTT. Residues: CATSTDQQGFTNQPQHF.

This clonotype appeared a few times. This chain links TRBV4-3 with TRBJ2-7, with D tentatively TRBD2 (8 bases). Germline-derived CDR1 and CDR2 are LGHNA and YSLEER. Trimming removed 0 bases from V and 3 bases from J, with 15 bases in between. The CDR3 covers 16 residues. The CDR3 loop is CASSQDRDSGSYEQYF. CDR3 coding DNA: TGCGCCAGCAGCCAAGACCGGGACAGCGGGAGCTACGAGCAGTACTTC.

This clonotype was counted at least ten times. V usage is TRBV20-1 and J usage is TRBJ1-1, with D uncertain. Germline V CDR1 and CDR2: DFQATT, SNEGSKA (reference sequence). V was cut by 3 bases and J by 2 bases, with 4 bases left in between. The CDR3 consists of 11 residues. The CDR3 is CSARINTEAFF. The CDR3 bases are TGCAGTGCTAGGATTAACACTGAAGCTTTCTTT.

V gene TRBV4-1 combines with J gene TRBJ1-2; TRBD1 is a possible D gene (6 bases). This CDR3 has 15 residues. Trimming removed 0 bases at V and 4 bases at J, with 12 bases between. Germline V gives CDR1 MGHRA, CDR2 YSYEKL. The CDR3 DNA reads as TGCGCCAGCAGCCAAGAGGCGGTAGGGGGCTATGGCTACACCTTC. This encodes CASSQEAVGGYGYTF.

This clonotype was seen at least ten times. The rearrangement joins TRBV5-5 to TRBJ2-1, with a tentative D call TRBD1 (6 bases). CDR1 and CDR2 from the germline V gene are SGHKS and YYEKEE (reference sequence). The CDR3 spans 16 residues. Trimming took off 0 bases at V and 9 bases at J, with 19 bases between the two ends. The CDR3 nucleotides are TGTGCCAGCAGCTTGGGATGGGACACGGTACGATTTGAGCAGTTCTTC. It translates to CASSLGWDTVRFEQFF.

The chain links TRBV7-8 to TRBJ2-1; 13 bases agree with TRBD2. V trimming: 5 bases; J trimming: 6 bases; junction bases outside the gene matches: 16. CDR1 is SGHVS, CDR2 FQNEAQ, per germline. The CDR3 is 19 amino acids. The CDR3 sequence: CASSPRLAGGLATINEQFF. The CDR3 coding sequence is TGTGCCAGCAGCCCAAGACTAGCGGGGGGTCTCGCTACGATCAATGAGCAGTTCTTC.

This clonotype showed up just a few times. The V gene is TRBV6-5, the J gene TRBJ2-7; D gene uncertain. The V end was cut by 6 bases, the J end by 3 bases, with 21 bases between. The CDR3 runs to 16 residues. Germline CDR1 is MNHEY and CDR2 is SVGAGI. This CDR3 reads CASSPYPPPESYEQYF. The DNA of the CDR3 is TGTGCCAGCAGCCCTTACCCCCCCCCAGAGAGCTACGAGCAGTACTTC.

The chain combines TRBV15 with TRBJ2-1, with D tentatively TRBD1 (6 bases). This CDR3 has 13 amino acids. Germline-derived CDR1 and CDR2 are LNHNV and YYDKDF (reference sequence). V was trimmed by 6 bases and J by 6 bases, leaving 12 bases between them. CDR3 in amino acids: CATREGETNEQFF. The CDR3 DNA reads TGTGCCACCAGAGAGGGGGAGACCAATGAGCAGTTCTTC.

This clonotype was found many times. The V call is TRBV10-3, the J call TRBJ1-5; 7 nucleotides line up with TRBD1. Per the germline V gene, CDR1 is ENHRY and CDR2 is SYGVKD. J lost 1 base, V lost 2 bases, and 11 bases had no gene match. The CDR3 loop spans 18 amino acids. The CDR3 reads CAISEGNRGQMSNQPQHF. CDR3 sequence (DNA): TGTGCCATCAGTGAGGGGAACAGGGGCCAGATGAGCAATCAGCCCCAGCATTTT.

Only a few counts were recorded for this clonotype. This chain joins TRBV7-2 and TRBJ2-2; tentatively, D is TRBD1 (5 bases). The CDR3 extends over 14 amino acids. Trimming took 5 bases from V and 1 from J, leaving 8 bases between them. The V gene's germline CDR1 is SGHTA and CDR2 FQGNSA. This CDR3 is CASSRQKNTGELFF. The CDR3 DNA is TGTGCCAGCAGCCGACAGAAGAACACCGGGGAGCTGTTTTTT.

In its sample, this clonotype was seen a few times. The rearrangement joins TRBV12-2 to TRBJ1-5. TRBV12-2 is described as a pseudogene. The CDR3 length is 14 residues. In DNA, the CDR3 is TGTGCAAGTCGCCTGACCGTTTTTAATCAGCCCCAGCATTTT. This gives the protein CASRLTVFNQPQHF.

In the case of this clonotype: The junction shows a germline mismatch at one end, possibly a read error. The chain carries TRBV7-2 and TRBJ2-7; D could derive from TRBD1 or TRBD2 (5 bases each). CDR1 is SGHTA and CDR2 is FQGNSA in the germline V gene. The CDR3 covers 18 residues. The CDR3 loop is CASSSRANIRGSSYEQCF. The CDR3 DNA sequence: TGTGCCAGCAGCTCCCGAGCAAATATCCGGGGCAGCTCCTACGAGCAGTGCTTC. Filled out from reference TRBV7-2 and TRBJ2-7, the complete variable domain reads GAGVSQSPSNKVTEKGKDVELRCDPISGHTALYWYRQSLGQGLEFLIYFQGNSAPDKSGLPSDRFSAERTGGSVSTLTIQRTQQEDSAVYLCASSSRANIRGSSYEQCFGPGTRLTVT.

This clonotype was detected many times. The chain links TRBV4-3 to TRBJ2-1; 10 nucleotides line up with TRBD2. CDR1 LGHNA and CDR2 YSLEER come from the germline V gene. The V segment lost 1 base and the J segment 6 bases; nucleotides outside the gene matches: 9. The CDR3 sequence is 17 residues long. The DNA for the CDR3 is TGCGCCAGCAGCCAAGGAAGCGGGGGGGCCGTCGGCAATGAGCAGTTCTTC. Encoded protein: CASSQGSGGAVGNEQFF.

The chain has TRBV5-1 and TRBJ1-2; the match to TRBD1 covers 10 bases. This CDR3 is built from 17 residues. Germline CDR1 SGHRS, CDR2 YFSETQ. V shed 4 bases and J 1 base; nucleotides not matched to a gene: 10. CDR3 DNA sequence: TGCGCCAGCAGCCCCGGACAGGGGGGACTCCTTAACTATGGCTACACCTTC. It codes for CASSPGQGGLLNYGYTF.